This TCR beta chain was found in a study of patients and donors after allogeneic stem cell transplantation. TCRdb reanalysed the RT-PCR reads using MiXCR and keeps one entry per CDR3 protein. The profile shows about 160,000 distinct CDR3 sequences, 24% of them singletons. V gave up 4 bases and J gave up 4 bases, with 10 bases separating them. The CDR3 has 12 amino acids. Germline V lookup: CDR1 DFQATT, CDR2 SNEGSKA (reference sequence). Sequenced material: blood, either unsorted or a sorted T cell fraction (not recorded which). The rearrangement joins TRBV20-1 to TRBJ1-2; perhaps TRBD1 as D (5 bases). The TCR sequence derives from a human donor who was either an allogeneic HSCT recipient or a stem cell or donor lymphocyte infusion donor (not recorded which). It is not recorded whose cells these are; they may come from a transplant donor. CDR3 protein: CSANRDLYGYTF. The CDR3 coding sequence is TGCAGTGCTAACCGGGACCTCTATGGCTACACCTTC.